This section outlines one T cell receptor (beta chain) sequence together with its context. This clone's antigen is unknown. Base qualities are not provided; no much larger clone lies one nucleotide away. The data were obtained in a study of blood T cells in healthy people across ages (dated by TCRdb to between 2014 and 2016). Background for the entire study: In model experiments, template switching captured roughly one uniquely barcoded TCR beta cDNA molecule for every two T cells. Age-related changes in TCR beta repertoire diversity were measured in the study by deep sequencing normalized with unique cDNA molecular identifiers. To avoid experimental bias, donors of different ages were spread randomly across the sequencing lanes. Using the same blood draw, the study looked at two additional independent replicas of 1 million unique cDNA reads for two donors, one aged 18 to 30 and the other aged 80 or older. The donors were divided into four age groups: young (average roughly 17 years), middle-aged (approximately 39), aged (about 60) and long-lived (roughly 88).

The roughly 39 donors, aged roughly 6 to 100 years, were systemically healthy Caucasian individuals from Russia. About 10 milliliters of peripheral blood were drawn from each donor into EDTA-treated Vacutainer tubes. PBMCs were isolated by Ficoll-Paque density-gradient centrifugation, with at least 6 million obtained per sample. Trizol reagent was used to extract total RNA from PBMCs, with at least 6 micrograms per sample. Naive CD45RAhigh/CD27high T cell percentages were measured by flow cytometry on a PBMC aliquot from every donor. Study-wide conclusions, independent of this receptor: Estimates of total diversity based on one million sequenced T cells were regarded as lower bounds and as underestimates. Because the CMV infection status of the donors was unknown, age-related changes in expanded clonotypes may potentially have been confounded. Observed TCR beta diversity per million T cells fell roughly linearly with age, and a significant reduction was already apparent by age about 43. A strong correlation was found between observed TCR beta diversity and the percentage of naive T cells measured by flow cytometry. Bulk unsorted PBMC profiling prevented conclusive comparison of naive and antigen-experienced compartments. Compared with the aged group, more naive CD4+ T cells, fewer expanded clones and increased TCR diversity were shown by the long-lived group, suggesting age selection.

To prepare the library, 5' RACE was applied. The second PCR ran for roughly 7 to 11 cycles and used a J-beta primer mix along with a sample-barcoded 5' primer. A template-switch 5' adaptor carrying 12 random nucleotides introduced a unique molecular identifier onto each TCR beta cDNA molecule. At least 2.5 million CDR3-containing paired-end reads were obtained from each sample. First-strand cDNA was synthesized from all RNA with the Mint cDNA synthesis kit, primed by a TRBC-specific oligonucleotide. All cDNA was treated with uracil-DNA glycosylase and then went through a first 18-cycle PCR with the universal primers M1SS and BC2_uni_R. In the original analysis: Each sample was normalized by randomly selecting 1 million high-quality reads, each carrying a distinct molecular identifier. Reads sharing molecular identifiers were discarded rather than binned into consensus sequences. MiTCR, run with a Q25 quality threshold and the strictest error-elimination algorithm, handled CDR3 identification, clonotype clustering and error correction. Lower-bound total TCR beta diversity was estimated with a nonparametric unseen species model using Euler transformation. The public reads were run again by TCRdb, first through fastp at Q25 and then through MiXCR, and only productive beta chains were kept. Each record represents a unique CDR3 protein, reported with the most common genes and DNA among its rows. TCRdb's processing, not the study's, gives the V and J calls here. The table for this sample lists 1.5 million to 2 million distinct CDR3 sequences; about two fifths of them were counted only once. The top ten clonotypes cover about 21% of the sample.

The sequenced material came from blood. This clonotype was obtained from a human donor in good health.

The encoded CDR3 is CASRRPGTGTANYGYTF. The bases read TGCGCCAGCAGACGTCCCGGGACAGGGACGGCTAACTATGGCTACACCTTC. The V and J segments used are TRBV5-1 and TRBJ1-2, with 9 junctional bases fitting TRBD1. The germline V gene encodes CDR1 SGHRS and CDR2 YFSETQ. Germline trimming: 5 bases from V, 0 bases from J; junction bases outside gene matches: 11. The CDR3 runs 17 amino acids, cysteine and phenylalanine included. The DNA shown is the 51-base CDR3, in frame from base 1.